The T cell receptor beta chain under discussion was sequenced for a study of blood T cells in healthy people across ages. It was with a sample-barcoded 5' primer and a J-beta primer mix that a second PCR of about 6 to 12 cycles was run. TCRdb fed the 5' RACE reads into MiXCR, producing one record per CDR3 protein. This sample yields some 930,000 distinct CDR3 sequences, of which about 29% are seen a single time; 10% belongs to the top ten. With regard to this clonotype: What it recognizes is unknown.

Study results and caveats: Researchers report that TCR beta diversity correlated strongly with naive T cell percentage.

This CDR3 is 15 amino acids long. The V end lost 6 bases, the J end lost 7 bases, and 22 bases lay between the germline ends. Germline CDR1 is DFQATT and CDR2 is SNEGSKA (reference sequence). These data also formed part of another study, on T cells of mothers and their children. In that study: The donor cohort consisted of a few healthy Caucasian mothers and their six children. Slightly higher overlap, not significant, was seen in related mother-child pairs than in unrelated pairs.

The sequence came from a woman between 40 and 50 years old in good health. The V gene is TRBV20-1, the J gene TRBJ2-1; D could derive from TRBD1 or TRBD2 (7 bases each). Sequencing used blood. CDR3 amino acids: CSARLAGGGKNEQFF. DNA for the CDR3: TGCAGTGCGCGCCTTGCAGGGGGGGGTAAAAATGAGCAGTTCTTC.